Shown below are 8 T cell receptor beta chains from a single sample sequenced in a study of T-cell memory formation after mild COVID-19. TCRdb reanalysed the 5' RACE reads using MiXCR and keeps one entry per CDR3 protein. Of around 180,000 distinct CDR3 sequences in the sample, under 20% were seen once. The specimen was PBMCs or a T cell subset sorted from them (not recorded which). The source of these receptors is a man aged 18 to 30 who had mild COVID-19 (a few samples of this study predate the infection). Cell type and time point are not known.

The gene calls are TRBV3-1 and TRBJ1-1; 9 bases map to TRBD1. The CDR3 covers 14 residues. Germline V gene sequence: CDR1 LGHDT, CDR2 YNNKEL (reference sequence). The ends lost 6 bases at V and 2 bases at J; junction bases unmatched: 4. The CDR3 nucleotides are TGTGCCAGCAGACAGGGGGCTCAAAACACTGAAGCTTTCTTT. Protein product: CASRQGAQNTEAFF.

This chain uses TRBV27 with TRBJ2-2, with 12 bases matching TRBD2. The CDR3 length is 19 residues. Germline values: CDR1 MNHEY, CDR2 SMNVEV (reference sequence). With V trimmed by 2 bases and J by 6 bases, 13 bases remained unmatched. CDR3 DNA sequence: TGTGCCAGCAGTTTACGTCCGAGGCTAGCGGGGGGGCTGGCCGGGGAGCTGTTTTTT. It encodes CASSLRPRLAGGLAGELFF.

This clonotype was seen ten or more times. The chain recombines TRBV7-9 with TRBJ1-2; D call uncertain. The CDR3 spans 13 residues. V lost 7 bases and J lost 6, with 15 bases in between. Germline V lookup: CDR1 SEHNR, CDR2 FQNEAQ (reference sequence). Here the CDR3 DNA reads TGTGCCAGCACCCTAAGGGCAGACGATGGCTACACCTTC. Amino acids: CASTLRADDGYTF.

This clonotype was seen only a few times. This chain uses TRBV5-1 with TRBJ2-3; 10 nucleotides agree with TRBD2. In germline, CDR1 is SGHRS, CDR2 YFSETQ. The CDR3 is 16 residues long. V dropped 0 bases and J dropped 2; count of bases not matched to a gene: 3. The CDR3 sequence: CASSLEAGGITDTQYF. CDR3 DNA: TGCGCCAGCAGCTTGGAAGCGGGGGGGATCACAGATACGCAGTATTTT.

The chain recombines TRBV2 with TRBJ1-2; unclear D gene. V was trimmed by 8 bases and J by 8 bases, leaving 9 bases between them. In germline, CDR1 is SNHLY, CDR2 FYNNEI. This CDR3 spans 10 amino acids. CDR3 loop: CASDGEGYTF. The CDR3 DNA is TGTGCCAGCGACGGGGAAGGCTACACCTTC.

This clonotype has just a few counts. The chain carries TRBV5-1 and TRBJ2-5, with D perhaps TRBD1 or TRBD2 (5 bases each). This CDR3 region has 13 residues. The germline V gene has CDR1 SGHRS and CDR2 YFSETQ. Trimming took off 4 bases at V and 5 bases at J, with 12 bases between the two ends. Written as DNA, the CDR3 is TGCGCCAGCAGCCCGGGACCTCTGGAGACCCAGTACTTC. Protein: CASSPGPLETQYF.

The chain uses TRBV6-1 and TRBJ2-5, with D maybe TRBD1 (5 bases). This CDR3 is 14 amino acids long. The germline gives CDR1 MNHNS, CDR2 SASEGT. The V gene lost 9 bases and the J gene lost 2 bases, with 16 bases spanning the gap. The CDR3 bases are TGTGCCAGAGGGGCAACCGGTAATCAAGAGACCCAGTACTTC. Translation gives CARGATGNQETQYF.

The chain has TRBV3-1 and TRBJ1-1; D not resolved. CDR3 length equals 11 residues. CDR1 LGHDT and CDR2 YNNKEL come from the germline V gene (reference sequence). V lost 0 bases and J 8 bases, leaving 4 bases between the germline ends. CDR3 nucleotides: TGTGCCAGCAGCCAAGAGGGGGAAGCTTTCTTT. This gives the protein CASSQEGEAFF.